What follows is one TCR beta chain and its context. The antigen it binds to is not known. No much larger clone exists at a distance of one base, and base qualities are not known. Library generation was performed with the immunoSEQ multiplex PCR assay. Genomic DNA from the sorted T-cell subsets was used to amplify and sequence rearranged TCR beta chain products. In the source study's methods: Shannon entropy and Simpson indices were used to measure how diverse the repertoire of productive TCR beta rearrangements was. To gauge clonal expansion, the frequencies of the 100 most abundant productive TCR beta clonotypes among total reads were added together. The TRB repertoires were scored with a self-reactivity index that is based on amino acid usage at CDR3beta positions 6 and 7. Repertoire analyses used two-way ANOVA; flow cytometric analyses used Student t or Mann-Whitney tests. TCRdb re-hosts the immuneACCESS table, in-frame sequences only. Its copies lack some clones; in the studies checked, an unresolved V gene accounts for under half of them, and the cause for the rest is not known. V and J calls and clone size follow that table, whereas D and trimming were derived from the DNA. For this sample there are more than 20,000 clones; nearly 96% appear just once. Jointly, the top ten make up about 1.2% of the sample.

The sample is drawn from a study of regulatory and conventional T cells in RAG deficiency (dated 2017 in TCRdb). In terms of the full investigation: The study used high-throughput TCR beta sequencing to compare repertoire diversity and composition of Treg, conventional CD4+ and CD8+ T cells between RAG-deficient patients and healthy controls. What the study reported, not specific to this receptor: In Omenn syndrome patients, sorted CD25-high CD127-low cells may represent peripherally activated cells rather than bona fide Treg cells. Some T-cell subset analyses were not performed for some subjects. Shorter CDR3 lengths were found in all patient T-cell subsets, and >85% Treg-Tconv repertoire overlap at nucleotide and amino acid level was observed in Omenn syndrome patients. Compared with control T-cell subpopulations, the RAG-deficient patients had markedly lower Shannon entropy and higher Simpson indices. Unique TCR beta sequences from Treg cells were around 110-fold fewer in Omenn syndrome and CID/AS patients than controls, versus about 9.9-fold for other subsets.

Conventional CD4+ T cells were purified from blood as CD25-low CD127-high cells before genomic DNA extraction. For repertoire analyses, the comparison group consisted of fewer than ten healthy control donors. From its cysteine to its phenylalanine, the CDR3 spans 15 amino acids. The entry retains the CDR3 DNA only, 45 bases that are in frame from base 1. CDR1 and CDR2 are read off the germline V gene as MNHNS and SASEGT. The germline V and J ends show losses of 4 bases and 4 bases respectively, and no gene match explains 9 bases of the junction. These sequences were also reported in another study, on regulatory T cells. That second report states: The multiplex PCR relied on 52 forward TRBV primers and 13 reverse TRBJ primers, and amplification bias was corrected through assay-based and computational methods. Patient repertoires showed restricted unique TRB V-J pairs and skewed V and J gene usage, most marked in regulatory T cells. The study compared T-cell receptor beta repertoires of sorted regulatory, conventional CD4+ and CD8+ T cells between CD3G-deficient patients and healthy controls. Peripheral blood mononuclear cells were isolated by Ficoll density separation. Rearranged TRB loci were amplified from genomic DNA by multiplex PCR within the immunoSEQ assay. An Illumina HiSeq platform was used to sequence the TRB amplicons. Custom algorithms error-filtered the raw sequences and aligned them to reference gene sequences, after which the immunoSEQ online tools were used for analysis. Frequencies of productive and nonproductive TRB rearrangements were evaluated among both unique and total sequences. Groups were compared by t tests, Mann-Whitney tests or two-way ANOVA performed in Prism software.

The chain employs TRBV6-1 and TRBJ2-5, with 7 middle bases fitting TRBD1. The sequenced sample was CD25- CD4+ T cells sorted from blood. The receptor was derived from a human donor in good health. CDR3 protein: CASSGPRGYGETQYF. The DNA reads as follows: TGTGCCAGCAGTGGGCCCAGGGGGTACGGAGAGACCCAGTACTTC.